The 30 T cell receptor beta chains listed next were all sequenced from one sample in a study of post-analysis software for immune sequencing data. Points from the study as a whole: Compared with controls, patients had more of roughly 5 TRBV segments, including TRBV5-6, TRBV5-1 and TRBV20-1.

TCR beta cDNA libraries included unique molecular identifiers. TCRdb redid the calling of the PCR reads with MiXCR, one entry per CDR3 protein. The sample lists roughly 800,000 distinct CDR3 sequences, about 27% seen once, with roughly 0.57% in the top ten. Antigens of these TCRs are unknown. Sequences were obtained from blood. The receptors derive from a girl aged 10 to 17 with multiple sclerosis.

J is TRBJ2-3 and V is TRBV5-1; no reliable D call. Per the germline V gene, CDR1 is SGHRS and CDR2 is YFSETQ. This CDR3 is 13 amino acids long. V gave up 4 bases and J gave up 1 base, with 7 bases separating them. The CDR3 bases are TGCGCCAGCAGCAAAATACGCACAGATACGCAGTATTTT. This sequence encodes CASSKIRTDTQYF. Combining the CDR3 with reference TRBV5-1 and TRBJ2-3 gives the whole variable domain KAGVTQTPRYLIKTRGQQVTLSCSPISGHRSVSWYQQTPGQGLQFLFEYFSETQRNKGNFPGRFSGRQFSNSRSEMNVSTLELGDSALYLCASSKIRTDTQYFGPGTRLTVL.

V is TRBV24-1 and J is TRBJ2-3; 12 bases are a match to TRBD2. The germline V gene encodes CDR1 KGHDR and CDR2 SFDVKD. Germline trimming cut 7 bases from V and 9 bases from J; bases unmatched to any gene: 13. The CDR3 spans 16 residues. DNA for the CDR3: TGTGCCACCAGCCGGCGGACTAGCGGGGCGCTGGAGACGCAGTATTTT. It codes for CATSRRTSGALETQYF.

V and J are TRBV7-8 and TRBJ2-5, with D perhaps matching TRBD2 (7 bases). The CDR3 extends over 15 amino acids. CDR1 is SGHVS and CDR2 is FQNEAQ in the germline V gene. The V end lost 6 bases, the J end lost 5 bases, and 19 bases lay between the germline ends. CDR3 sequence reads: CASSLGGGPWETQYF. CDR3 nucleotide sequence: TGTGCCAGCAGTCTAGGGGGGGGGCCTTGGGAGACCCAGTACTTC.

The V call is TRBV6-2 or TRBV6-3, the J call TRBJ1-1; no firm D call. CDR1 and CDR2 (germline): MNHEY, SVGEGT. The length of the CDR3 is 12 residues. Trimming shortened V by 0 bases and J by 7 bases, and 6 bases separated the two germline ends. Here the CDR3 DNA reads TGTGCCAGCAGTTACTCTCGGCTTGAAGCTTTCTTT. Translation gives CASSYSRLEAFF.

For the CDR3, the DNA is TGTGCCAGCAGCCAAGATCTCACGAAGAAGACCCAGTACTTC. Encoded protein: CASSQDLTKKTQYF. This chain joins TRBV3-1 and TRBJ2-5, with D unresolved. CDR3 length equals 14 residues. V shed 0 bases and J shed 6 bases, with 11 bases lying between them. The germline V gene has CDR1 LGHDT and CDR2 YNNKEL (reference sequence).

The rearrangement joins TRBV29-1 to TRBJ1-1; D is possibly TRBD1 (5 bases). The germline V gene has CDR1 SQVTM and CDR2 ANQGSEA. Trimming cost V 7 bases and J 0 bases, with 12 bases left between them. This CDR3 region has 13 residues. CDR3 in amino acids: CSGRDPLNTEAFF. The CDR3 DNA follows: TGCAGCGGGCGGGACCCATTGAACACTGAAGCTTTCTTT.

The chain uses TRBV7-9 and TRBJ1-6, with 7 bases aligning to TRBD1. Trimming cost V 1 base and J 9 bases; bases outside gene matches: 9. The length of the CDR3 is 16 residues. Germline CDR1 and CDR2: SEHNR and FQNEAQ (reference sequence). CDR3 in amino acids: CASSLVHGAGGSPLHF. The CDR3 nucleotides read TGTGCCAGCAGCTTAGTTCATGGGGCAGGGGGTTCACCCCTCCACTTT.

V and J are TRBV6-2 or TRBV6-3 and TRBJ2-5; 11 nucleotides agree with TRBD2. The DNA end is a closer match to TRBJ2-7, so the J assignment may be wrong. The germline V gene encodes CDR1 MNHEY and CDR2 SVGEGT. The CDR3 is 16 residues long. The CDR3 DNA reads TGTGCCAGCAGCAAAAGACTAGCGGGAAACTCCTACGAGCAGTACTTC. Residues: CASSKRLAGNSYEQYF.

This clonotype was seen a handful of times. The chain has TRBV5-1 and TRBJ1-4; 7 positions match TRBD1. Germline V gives CDR1 SGHRS, CDR2 YFSETQ. After removal of 4 bases from V and 3 bases from J, the junction contained 6 bases not matched to a gene. The CDR3 has 15 amino acids. CDR3 sequence (DNA): TGCGCCAGCAGCCAAAAAGGGGGCTCTAATGAAAAACTGTTTTTT. This gives the protein CASSQKGGSNEKLFF. The full variable domain, rest sourced from reference TRBV5-1 and TRBJ1-4, is KAGVTQTPRYLIKTRGQQVTLSCSPISGHRSVSWYQQTPGQGLQFLFEYFSETQRNKGNFPGRFSGRQFSNSRSEMNVSTLELGDSALYLCASSQKGGSNEKLFFGSGTQLSVL.

The chain joins TRBV7-2 to TRBJ2-1; 9 bases are a match to TRBD2. The germline gives CDR1 SGHTA, CDR2 FQGNSA. V trimming: 1 base; J trimming: 10 bases; junction bases outside the gene matches: 17. CDR3 length: 18 amino acids. CDR3 protein: CASSLVGGWRGGSWEQFF. In DNA form, the CDR3 reads TGTGCCAGCAGCTTAGTAGGGGGTTGGCGGGGGGGCTCTTGGGAGCAGTTCTTC. Based on the CDR3 plus reference TRBV7-2 and TRBJ2-1, the full variable domain is GAGVSQSPSNKVTEKGKDVELRCDPISGHTALYWYRQSLGQGLEFLIYFQGNSAPDKSGLPSDRFSAERTGGSVSTLTIQRTQQEDSAVYLCASSLVGGWRGGSWEQFFGPGTRLTVL.

The chain employs TRBV5-1 and TRBJ2-1, with 7 bases fitting TRBD2. The CDR3 contains 19 residues. J gave up 0 bases and V 0 bases, and 12 bases lay outside the gene matches. The germline CDR1 and CDR2 sequences are SGHRS and YFSETQ. CDR3 residues: CASSLVRPSGTSSYNEQFF. The CDR3 coding sequence is TGCGCCAGCAGCTTGGTTCGTCCGAGCGGGACGAGCTCCTACAATGAGCAGTTCTTC.

This chain uses TRBV20-1 with TRBJ1-4, with D maybe TRBD1 (6 bases). Germline V CDR1 and CDR2: DFQATT, SNEGSKA (reference sequence). V was pared by 2 bases and J by 8 bases, with 12 bases between. CDR3 length: 13 residues. DNA of the CDR3: TGCAGTGCTAGACCGGGGGCAAACGAAAAACTGTTTTTT. Protein: CSARPGANEKLFF.

The chain links TRBV5-5 to TRBJ1-4; weak D call: TRBD1 (6 bases). Germline V gene lookup returns CDR1 SGHKS and CDR2 YYEKEE (reference sequence). CDR3 length: 14 residues. Trimming took 2 bases from V and 8 from J, leaving 13 bases between them. DNA for the CDR3: TGTGCCAGCAGCTTACAGGGAGGTAAAGAAAAACTGTTTTTT. Its protein product is CASSLQGGKEKLFF.

The V and J genes are TRBV6-6 and TRBJ2-7; D gene uncertain. The germline V and J ends were trimmed by 3 bases and 0 bases, with 9 bases remaining between them. Germline CDR1 MNHNY, CDR2 SVGAGI (reference sequence). The CDR3 sequence is 14 residues long. The CDR3 sequence: CASSYSLSSYEQYF. The DNA for the CDR3 is TGTGCCAGCAGTTATTCCTTGAGCTCCTACGAGCAGTACTTC.

This clonotype was counted between two and nine times. The V and J genes are TRBV7-2 and TRBJ1-5; maybe TRBD1 (5 bases). In germline, CDR1 is SGHTA, CDR2 FQGNSA. This CDR3 has 15 amino acids. Trimming pared 8 bases from V and 2 bases from J, leaving 16 bases between. CDR3: CASASRGERNQPQHF. In nucleotides, the CDR3 is TGTGCCAGCGCATCGCGAGGGGAGCGCAATCAGCCCCAGCATTTT.

This clonotype was recorded a few times. The chain recombines TRBV7-2 with TRBJ2-5; D gene unclear. This CDR3 has 10 amino acids. V was cut by 4 bases and J by 10 bases, with 7 bases left in between. Germline V CDR1 and CDR2: SGHTA, FQGNSA. The DNA for the CDR3 is TGTGCCAGCAGCTCAGACCTCCAGTACTTC. It specifies CASSSDLQYF.

In regard to this clonotype: Being one base from a much bigger clone, this may be a read error. This rearrangement joins TRBV20-1 to TRBJ2-1, with TRBD1 identical over 7 bases. Judging by the DNA end, TRBJ2-7 fits better; the J call may be wrong. Germline lookup yields CDR1 DFQATT and CDR2 SNEGSKA (reference sequence). The CDR3 totals 14 residues. CDR3 DNA sequence: TGCAGTGCTAGAGCGGGACAGATATACAATGAGCAGTACTTC. Amino acid sequence: CSARAGQIYNEQYF.

J is TRBJ2-3 and V is TRBV28; no clear D. Looked up from germline, CDR1 is MDHEN and CDR2 is SYDVKM. The V end lost 3 bases, the J end lost 0 bases, and 10 bases lay between the germline ends. CDR3 length equals 15 residues. CDR3 nucleotides: TGTGCCAGCAGTTTTTGCTCTCCTAGCACAGATACGCAGTATTTT. This translates into CASSFCSPSTDTQYF.

This clonotype was counted once. One junction end disagrees with the germline gene, perhaps due to a read error. The J gene is TRBJ2-2, the V gene TRBV2; 10 bases line up with TRBD2. CDR1 is SNHLY and CDR2 is FYNNEI in the germline V gene. This CDR3 has 15 amino acids. The CDR3: CASSSGLASTGERFF. The CDR3 DNA is TGTGCCAGCAGTTCGGGACTAGCGAGCACCGGGGAGCGGTTTTTT.

V usage is TRBV4-1 and J usage is TRBJ2-5, with 11 positions matching TRBD1. The V gene end was trimmed by 0 bases and the J gene end by 4 bases; junction bases not matched to a gene: 4. This CDR3 region has 16 residues. Germline assignment: CDR1 MGHRA and CDR2 YSYEKL. CDR3 in DNA: TGCGCCAGCAGCCAAGATCCGGGACAGGGGGTAGAGACCCAGTACTTC. Translated, it gives CASSQDPGQGVETQYF.

This clonotype has just a few counts. The V call is TRBV7-2, the J call TRBJ2-3; 11 bases line up with TRBD2. With V trimmed by 10 bases and J by 2 bases, 5 bases remained unmatched. Germline V CDR1 and CDR2: SGHTA, FQGNSA. This CDR3 comprises 14 residues. The CDR3 DNA reads as TGTGCCACCTCGGGACTAGCGGTCACAGATACGCAGTATTTT. This gives the protein CATSGLAVTDTQYF.

V usage is TRBV7-2 and J usage is TRBJ2-3, with D tentatively TRBD1 or TRBD2 (5 bases each). Germline V gives CDR1 SGHTA, CDR2 FQGNSA. Deletions cut 5 bases from V and 4 bases from J, with 28 bases between. This CDR3 has 19 residues. The CDR3 reads CASSPPLEAPKRGADTQYF. Written as DNA, the CDR3 is TGTGCCAGCAGCCCCCCCCTGGAGGCTCCCAAGAGGGGCGCAGATACGCAGTATTTT.

This sequence joins TRBV24-1 and TRBJ2-5; possible D gene TRBD2, 6 bases. The CDR3 contains 16 residues. Trimming shortened V by 4 bases and J by 2 bases, and 16 bases separated the two germline ends. Per the germline V gene, CDR1 is KGHDR and CDR2 is SFDVKD. CDR3 protein: CATSDPGGARQETQYF. DNA for the CDR3: TGTGCCACCAGTGACCCAGGAGGGGCCCGACAAGAGACCCAGTACTTC.

The rearrangement links TRBV14 to TRBJ2-1; no definite D call. The CDR3 loop spans 16 amino acids. CDR1 and CDR2 (germline): SGHDN, FVKESK. Trimming took off 5 bases at V and 6 bases at J, with 20 bases between the two ends. CDR3 sequence (DNA): TGTGCCAGCAGCAAAACTATAATACGGGTGGGCAATGAGCAGTTCTTC. It yields the protein CASSKTIIRVGNEQFF.

This clonotype was seen ten or more times. V is TRBV12-3 or TRBV12-4 and J is TRBJ2-7; D ambiguous. The V and J ends lost 5 bases and 0 bases respectively, with 5 bases between them. CDR3 length: 12 amino acids. The CDR3 protein is CASSRHSYEQYF. For the CDR3, the DNA is TGTGCCAGCAGTCGGCACTCCTACGAGCAGTACTTC.

This clonotype was counted a few times. The chain uses TRBV6-6 and TRBJ2-7; D gene unclear. CDR3 size: 13 residues. The germline V and J ends were trimmed by 6 bases and 3 bases, with 12 bases remaining between them. CDR1 and CDR2 (germline): MNHNY, SVGAGI (reference sequence). The CDR3 spells CASRLPEHYEQYF. The CDR3 DNA follows: TGTGCCAGCAGGCTGCCCGAACACTACGAGCAGTACTTC.

The rearrangement uses TRBV6-2 or TRBV6-3 and TRBJ1-1, with D unclear. CDR1 and CDR2 (germline): MNHEY, SVGEGT. V lost 0 bases and J 3 bases, leaving 23 bases between the germline ends. The length of the CDR3 is 19 residues. The CDR3 nucleotides read TGTGCCAGCAGTTACTCGTTGGAGCAAGGCTTCAGGAGCCACACTGAAGCTTTCTTT. Translated: CASSYSLEQGFRSHTEAFF.

The chain has TRBV12-3 or TRBV12-4 and TRBJ1-1; D is undetermined. V lost 6 bases to trimming and J lost 0 bases, with 11 bases between them. CDR3 size: 14 residues. CDR3 bases: TGTGCCAGCAGACTTCGGACCGTGAACACTGAAGCTTTCTTT. Translation gives CASRLRTVNTEAFF.

The gene calls are TRBV27 and TRBJ2-7; TRBD2 aligns across 9 bases. CDR3 size: 15 residues. The V gene's germline CDR1 is MNHEY and CDR2 SMNVEV (reference sequence). Trimming cost V 6 bases and J 6 bases; bases outside gene matches: 12. The CDR3 DNA reads as TGTGCCAGCAGAAAAGTAGCGGGAGAGACATCCGAGCAGTACTTC. Its translation is CASRKVAGETSEQYF.

The genes are TRBV6-5 and TRBJ2-7, with 8 bases fitting TRBD2. This CDR3 spans 12 amino acids. The junction had 5 bases not matched to a gene; V was cut back by 6 bases and J by 7 bases. Germline V gene sequence: CDR1 MNHEY, CDR2 SVGAGI. CDR3 DNA sequence: TGTGCCAGCAGCAGCGGGAGTAGTGAGCAGTACTTC. Translating it yields CASSSGSSEQYF.